This T cell receptor (beta chain) was recovered during a study of blood T cell repertoires in COVID-19. V dropped 1 base and J dropped 3 bases, with 7 bases sitting between them. The CDR3 is 14 residues long. Germline assignment: CDR1 SGHTA and CDR2 FQGNSA. In the source study's methods: Amplified reference gene primers provided the basis for estimating nucleated cell counts. TCRdb's table, derived via immunoSEQ multiplex PCR, lists solely in-frame clones and lacks some. The V and J calls and clone size are taken from that table; D and trimming were inferred from the DNA. Of 50,000 or so clones in the sample, 65% to 80% were seen once.

The source material was peripheral blood. This sequence originates from an older man with acute or convalescent COVID-19. This chain joins TRBV7-2 and TRBJ1-5, with D possibly matching TRBD1 (5 bases). CDR3 bases: TGTGCCAGCAGCTTAGGACAGAACAATCAGCCCCAGCATTTT. This encodes CASSLGQNNQPQHF.